This record concerns one T cell receptor beta chain sequence. A much larger clone lies one base from this, so it may be a read error. The sample is drawn from a study of tumor-infiltrating lymphocytes in primary liver carcinoma. Co-extraction yielded RNA and DNA from around 20-30 mg of unsorted bulk tissue. CDR1 is MNHEY and CDR2 is SVGAGI in the germline V gene. V was trimmed by 10 bases and J by 5 bases, leaving 13 bases between them. The CDR3 has 12 residues. TCR beta cDNA was prepared out of 450 to 500 ng total RNA by means of a constant-region primer. What produced the TCR beta libraries was three nested multiplex PCR rounds using slightly modified ARM-PCR. Two initial PCR rounds of around 10 cycles each paired TRBV1-TRBV30 forward primers with a C-beta reverse primer. TCRdb re-called the multiplex PCR reads with MiXCR, one entry per CDR3 protein. The top ten clones hold around 60% of a sample with approximately 60,000 distinct CDR3 sequences, 65% to 80% of them seen once.

J is TRBJ2-3 and V is TRBV6-5; D assignment may be TRBD1 or TRBD2 (5 bases each). The source is a man aged 40-55 years with primary liver carcinoma and hepatitis B virus infection. The sample taken for sequencing was liver tumor tissue from sampling region 2. The subset is: tumor region T2, inferior pole. The CDR3 DNA reads as TGTGCCAACACAAGGGACCGAGATACGCAGTATTTT. Translation gives CANTRDRDTQYF.